This T cell receptor beta chain is drawn from a study of cytomegalovirus exposure and HLA in healthy donors. General study findings and limits: Presence/absence comparisons presumed near-even sequencing depth among donors. The authors later found TCR association rates varying by HLA locus, with DRB1 most and HLA-C fewest.

Germline CDR1 and CDR2: LGHNA and YSLEER. Losses at the gene ends were 4 bases for V and 0 bases for J; bases not matched to a gene: 5. This CDR3 is 18 amino acids long. Healthy donors of bone marrow made up the group. PCR was performed using 60 Vbeta and 13 Jbeta primers. This table comes from immunoSEQ multiplex PCR, and its TCRdb copy is limited to in-frame clones, with some not included. The sample shows about 190,000 clones, approximately 82% of them seen only once. To note about this clone: No antigen is known for it.

The chain has TRBV4-3 and TRBJ2-6, with 11 nucleotides matching TRBD1. The sample taken for sequencing was PBMCs. The TCR originated in a woman aged 25 to 39 in good health and CMV-seronegative. CDR3 loop: CASSRDRGSPSGANVLTF. The CDR3 bases are TGCGCCAGCAGCCGGGACAGGGGGTCCCCCTCTGGGGCCAACGTCCTGACTTTC.